These T cell receptor beta chains were read from a single sample in a study of cytomegalovirus exposure and HLA in healthy donors. TCRdb keeps only in-frame clones here, not all; method: immunoSEQ multiplex PCR. The table records a few hundred thousand clones, around four fifths of them present only once. Sequencing input: PBMCs. The receptors stem from a woman younger than 45 in good health and CMV-seropositive. Each CDR3 is given with its conserved first and last residue. A D gene is named only where the DNA matches it firmly. Clone size is stated in some rows and not others, as once, few, many or a class when expanded.

V gene	clone size	D gene	J gene	CDR3 DNA	CDR3 protein
TRBV11-3	.	.	TRBJ2-1	TGTGCCAGCAGCTTAGATAATAGGGGCGCCGGCAATGAGCAGTTCTTC	CASSLDNRGAGNEQFF
TRBV18	few	TRBD1	TRBJ1-5	TGTGCCAGCTCACCAGTGAGGGACAGCCCCAATCAGCCCCAGCATTTT	CASSPVRDSPNQPQHF
TRBV7-8	.	.	TRBJ2-7	TGTGCCAGCAGCTTACGCCCGAGCTCCTACGAGCAGTACTTC	CASSLRPSSYEQYF
TRBV28	.	TRBD2	TRBJ2-7	TGTGCCAGCAGTTTACCCCTGATGACTAGCGGGAGGGCCTACGAGCAGTACTTC	CASSLPLMTSGRAYEQYF
TRBV2	.	.	TRBJ2-7	TGTGCCAGCAGTGATTTTCTCGGGGCCTACGAGCAGTACTTC	CASSDFLGAYEQYF
TRBV18	few	.	TRBJ1-4	TGTGCCAGCTCACCACCGGGCACCCAGGGTGAAAAACTGTTTTTT	CASSPPGTQGEKLFF
TRBV5-4	.	.	TRBJ2-4	TGTGCCAGCAGCGAAGAACGGGCGCCTTTGGACATTCAGTACTTC	CASSEERAPLDIQYF
TRBV10-3	.	.	TRBJ2-1	TGTGCCATCAGTCAGGGGAGTTCGTCGAACAATGAGCAGTTCTTC	CAISQGSSSNNEQFF
TRBV30	.	.	TRBJ1-2	TGTGCCTGGACGGGCCGGGTAGGGGATAACTATGGCTACACCTTC	CAWTGRVGDNYGYTF
TRBV18	.	.	TRBJ2-7	TGTGCCAGCTCACCAAAGTCCGAGCAGTACTTC	CASSPKSEQYF
TRBV28	.	.	TRBJ1-1	TGTGCCAGCAGAACCCAGAACACTGAAGCTTTCTTT	CASRTQNTEAFF
TRBV6-5	.	TRBD1	TRBJ1-2	TGTGCCAGCAGCCCCCGGGACAGATTTTATGGCTACACCTTC	CASSPRDRFYGYTF
TRBV9	few	.	TRBJ2-4	TGTGCCAGCAGCGTAGACTTGTCAGCCGCCAACATTCAGTACTTC	CASSVDLSAANIQYF
TRBV30	.	.	TRBJ1-5	TGTGCCTGGAGTCAAGTGGGTCAGCCCCAGCATTTT	CAWSQVGQPQHF
TRBV29-1	.	.	TRBJ1-2	TGCAGCGTTGAAGACAGGGCGGGCTACACCTTC	CSVEDRAGYTF
TRBV6-1	.	.	TRBJ1-2	TGTGCCAGCAGTGCGACAAGGCAGCTTGGCTACACCTTC	CASSATRQLGYTF
TRBV6-6	.	.	TRBJ1-2	TGTGCCAGCACCACTCAAAGGGGCAGCTATGGCTACACCTTC	CASTTQRGSYGYTF
TRBV5-4	.	.	TRBJ1-1	TGTGCCAGCAGTGGGGGGGGGCGCAGGAACACTGAAGCTTTCTTT	CASSGGGRRNTEAFF
TRBV30	.	TRBD1	TRBJ1-2	TGTGCCTCTATAATCGACCCGGGACAGGGAACCTATGGCTACACCTTC	CASIIDPGQGTYGYTF
TRBV5-1	.	TRBD1	TRBJ2-1	TGCGCCAGCAGCTTAAGGGGGCAGGGGTACTCCACCTCCTACAATGAGCAGTTCTTC	CASSLRGQGYSTSYNEQFF
TRBV4-3	once	TRBD1	TRBJ2-3	TGCGCCAGCAGCCCTGGACAGGGGGCTACGCAGTATTTT	CASSPGQGATQYF
TRBV30	.	TRBD1	TRBJ2-2	TGTGCCTGGTCCCGGGACAGGGGTATTAACACCGGGGAGCTGTTTTTT	CAWSRDRGINTGELFF
TRBV6-5	.	.	TRBJ2-7	TGTGCCAGCAGCCAAGACCACAGCGTCTACGAGCAGTACTTC	CASSQDHSVYEQYF
TRBV7-2	.	.	TRBJ2-1	TGTGCCAGCAGCCACCTCAGGGGTTCCAATGAGCAGTTCTTC	CASSHLRGSNEQFF
TRBV5-1	.	TRBD2	TRBJ2-2	TGCGCCAGCAGCTTGGTGGTAGCGGGAGCCGGGGAGCTGTTTTTT	CASSLVVAGAGELFF
TRBV30	.	.	TRBJ2-6	TGTGCCTGGAGTACAGGTACTGGGGCCAACGTCCTGACTTTC	CAWSTGTGANVLTF
TRBV6-1	.	TRBD2	TRBJ2-1	TGTGCCAGCAGGGCTAGCGGGAGTTTCAATGAGCAGTTCTTC	CASRASGSFNEQFF
TRBV6-5	.	.	TRBJ2-3	TGTGCCAGCAGTTACTCTAGTAAAGGGTCGCAGTATTTT	CASSYSSKGSQYF
TRBV6-5	.	.	TRBJ1-5	TGTGCCAGCAGCCCCCGAGCCCCAGCCCAGCATTTT	CASSPRAPAQHF
TRBV30	.	TRBD1	TRBJ2-7	TGTGCCTGGAGTGCCGGGACAGGGGGCTACGAGCAGTACTTC	CAWSAGTGGYEQYF
TRBV11-2	.	.	TRBJ2-3	TGTGCCAGCAGCTTAATGGGTGAAATAGCGGTCGACACAGATACGCAGTATTTT	CASSLMGEIAVDTDTQYF
TRBV4-2	.	.	TRBJ2-1	TGTGCCAGCAGCCATGGACAGTCGTCATCTGAGCAGTTCTTC	CASSHGQSSSEQFF
TRBV28	.	.	TRBJ1-3	TGTGCCAGCAGTTCACCCTACCCGGGACATCTCTTTGACACCATATATTTT	CASSSPYPGHLFDTIYF
TRBV5-4	.	.	TRBJ2-1	TGTGCCAGCAGCTGGACTCAGAATGAGCAGTTCTTC	CASSWTQNEQFF
TRBV2	.	.	TRBJ1-2	TGTGCCATCCTTCTAGGGATCGCCTATGGCTACACCTTC	CAILLGIAYGYTF
TRBV7-9	.	TRBD1	TRBJ1-3	TGTGCCAGCAGCAGGGACAGGGCTGGAAACACCATATATTTT	CASSRDRAGNTIYF
TRBV10-3	.	TRBD1	TRBJ1-2	TGTGCCATCAGAGGCGGGGACAGGGCTGGTGGCTACACCTTC	CAIRGGDRAGGYTF
TRBV27	.	.	TRBJ2-2	TGTGCCAGCCTCCCGGGGACCCTTTCCACCGGGGAGCTGTTTTTT	CASLPGTLSTGELFF
TRBV7-9	.	TRBD2	TRBJ2-5	TGTGCCAGCAGCTTAACCTTAGCGGGATTGAGTGAGACCCAGTACTTC	CASSLTLAGLSETQYF
TRBV12-5	.	TRBD1	TRBJ1-5	TGTGCTAGTGGTTTTTCCTGGGACAGGGATGGTCAGCCCCAGCATTTT	CASGFSWDRDGQPQHF
TRBV5-1	.	TRBD1	TRBJ1-1	TGCGCCAGCAGCTTGGCGTCAGGGGGTGTGAACACTGAAGCTTTCTTT	CASSLASGGVNTEAFF
TRBV30	.	.	TRBJ2-7	TGTGCCTGGAGCCTACGGGGCACGGCCGCAAACGAGCAGTACTTC	CAWSLRGTAANEQYF
TRBV29-1	.	.	TRBJ2-5	TGCAGCGTTGAAAGGGGTTCAAAGGCCCAGTACTTC	CSVERGSKAQYF
TRBV7-2	.	.	TRBJ2-1	TGTGCCAGCAGCCTTGGCGGGACGGCCTACAATGAGCAGTTCTTC	CASSLGGTAYNEQFF
TRBV6-5	.	.	TRBJ2-5	TGTGCCAGCAGTAGTCAGGGGAAGACCCAGTACTTC	CASSSQGKTQYF
TRBV14	.	.	TRBJ2-5	TGTGCCAGCAGCCAAGATTGGGAGACCCAGTACTTC	CASSQDWETQYF
TRBV7-9	.	.	TRBJ2-2	TGTGCCAGCAGCTTAGCCCGGACTGCCGGGGAGCTGTTTTTT	CASSLARTAGELFF
TRBV2	.	.	TRBJ2-7	TGTGCCAGCCACCCGGGACAATCCTACGAGCAGTACTTC	CASHPGQSYEQYF
TRBV11-1	.	.	TRBJ2-7	TGTGCCAGCAGCCGATACTCCTACGAGCAGTACTTC	CASSRYSYEQYF
TRBV7-8	.	TRBD2	TRBJ2-2	TGTGCCAGCAGCTCCTCTAGCGGGAGGGCCACCGGGGAGCTGTTTTTT	CASSSSSGRATGELFF
TRBV29-1	.	.	TRBJ2-3	TGCAGCGTTGTTCGACAGGAGAGCACAGATACGCAGTATTTT	CSVVRQESTDTQYF